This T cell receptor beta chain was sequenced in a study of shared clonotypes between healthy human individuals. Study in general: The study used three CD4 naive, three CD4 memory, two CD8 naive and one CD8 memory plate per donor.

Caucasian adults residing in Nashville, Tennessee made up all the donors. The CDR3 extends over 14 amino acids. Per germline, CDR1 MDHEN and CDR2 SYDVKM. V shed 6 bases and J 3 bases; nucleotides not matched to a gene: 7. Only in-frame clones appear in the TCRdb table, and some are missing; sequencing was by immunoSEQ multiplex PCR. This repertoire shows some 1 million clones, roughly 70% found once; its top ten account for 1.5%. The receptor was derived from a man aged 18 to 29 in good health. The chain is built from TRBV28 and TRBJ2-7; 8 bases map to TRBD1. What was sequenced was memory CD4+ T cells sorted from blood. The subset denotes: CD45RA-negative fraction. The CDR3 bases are TGTGCCAGCAGCTTCAGGGGGCTTGGCTACGAGCAGTACTTC. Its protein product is CASSFRGLGYEQYF.